This is a list of T cell receptor beta chains from one sample in a study of cytomegalovirus exposure and HLA in healthy donors. Assay: immunoSEQ multiplex PCR; the TCRdb copy retains only in-frame clones and omits some. Of around 93,000 clones listed, about 66% were seen once; the top ten hold 5.5% to 6%. The sequenced sample was PBMCs. These receptors were obtained from a boy between 10 and 17 years old in good health and CMV-seropositive. Each CDR3 is given with its conserved first and last residue. A D gene is named only where the DNA matches it firmly. Clone size, where shown, is once, few, many, or a class for clones that have expanded.

CDR3 length	V gene	D gene	J gene	clone size	CDR3 protein	CDR3 DNA
16	TRBV15	-	TRBJ1-4	-	CATSSWTVTTNEKLFF	TGTGCCACCAGCAGCTGGACAGTTACAACTAATGAAAAACTGTTTTTT
14	TRBV5-6	-	TRBJ2-3	few	CASSLPGKLGTQYF	TGTGCCAGCAGCTTGCCCGGGAAGTTGGGTACGCAGTATTTT
14	TRBV7-9	TRBD1	TRBJ1-2	-	CASSLAGTGYGYTF	TGTGCCAGCAGCTTGGCTGGGACAGGCTATGGCTACACCTTC
16	TRBV15	TRBD1	TRBJ1-6	-	CATLDRVRGYNSPLHF	TGTGCCACCCTCGACAGGGTCAGGGGGTATAATTCACCCCTCCACTTT
14	TRBV9	-	TRBJ1-4	-	CASSVVAGDEKLFF	TGTGCCAGCAGCGTAGTCGCAGGGGATGAAAAACTGTTTTTT
18	TRBV7-9	-	TRBJ2-7	-	CASSLGVGLAKSSYEQYF	TGTGCCAGCAGCTTAGGTGTAGGGCTAGCGAAAAGCTCCTACGAGCAGTACTTC
14	TRBV15	TRBD1	TRBJ1-4	once	CATSTGTGGEKLFF	TGTGCCACCAGCACGGGGACAGGTGGGGAAAAACTGTTTTTT
13	TRBV5-1	-	TRBJ1-2	-	CASSLGTVYGYTF	TGCGCCAGCAGCTTGGGGACAGTCTATGGCTACACCTTC
13	TRBV6-1	TRBD1	TRBJ1-1	-	CASMTGTGVRAFF	TGTGCCAGCATGACCGGGACAGGGGTTCGAGCTTTCTTT
13	TRBV12-5	-	TRBJ1-5	-	CASGSSRDQPQHF	TGTGCTAGTGGTAGTAGTCGGGATCAGCCCCAGCATTTT
14	TRBV15	TRBD2	TRBJ2-1	-	CATSRDRGGNEQFF	TGTGCCACCAGCAGAGATCGGGGGGGCAATGAGCAGTTCTTC
14	TRBV2	-	TRBJ1-1	-	CASTVDRMNTEAFF	TGTGCCAGCACCGTGGACAGAATGAACACTGAAGCTTTCTTT
16	TRBV10-1	TRBD1	TRBJ1-1	-	CASSPPGGGGKTEAFF	TGCGCCAGCAGCCCTCCAGGGGGTGGGGGAAAGACTGAAGCTTTCTTT
14	TRBV2	-	TRBJ2-7	few	CASRGTTVSYEQYF	TGTGCCAGCAGAGGGACAACCGTATCCTACGAGCAGTACTTC
16	TRBV5-4	-	TRBJ2-6	-	CASSTQGAPGANVLTF	TGTGCCAGCAGCACACAGGGTGCCCCTGGGGCCAACGTCCTGACTTTC
15	TRBV5-1	-	TRBJ1-1	-	CASSLFARGNTEAFF	TGCGCCAGCAGCTTATTTGCCAGGGGGAACACTGAAGCTTTCTTT
16	TRBV5-6	-	TRBJ1-1	-	CASRLWAGTMNTEAFF	TGTGCCAGCAGACTCTGGGCGGGGACCATGAACACTGAAGCTTTCTTT
14	TRBV5-4	TRBD1	TRBJ1-2	-	CASSLDGRIGGYPF	TGTGCCAGCAGCTTGGACGGGCGAATAGGGGGCTACCCCTTC
13	TRBV6-1	-	TRBJ1-6	few	CASRTITVSPLHF	TGTGCCAGCAGAACCATTACAGTTTCACCCCTCCACTTT
15	TRBV15	TRBD1	TRBJ1-2	-	CATSRDEGAGEGYTF	TGTGCCACCAGCAGAGATGAGGGGGCAGGAGAGGGCTACACCTTC
16	TRBV5-1	-	TRBJ2-7	-	CASTLGGQGSSYEQYF	TGCGCCAGCACCCTTGGTGGTCAGGGCTCTTCCTACGAGCAGTACTTC
14	TRBV7-2	-	TRBJ1-5	once	CASSLVEGSQPQHF	TGTGCCAGCAGCTTAGTTGAGGGATCCCAGCCCCAGCATTTT
17	TRBV4-2	TRBD2	TRBJ2-1	-	CASSQDPASGSYNEQFF	TGTGCCAGCAGCCAAGATCCGGCTAGCGGCTCCTACAATGAGCAGTTCTTC
12	TRBV6-5	-	TRBJ2-1	-	CASSYRGGEQFF	TGTGCCAGCAGTTACAGGGGTGGCGAGCAGTTCTTC
15	TRBV27	-	TRBJ2-1	-	CASSISWASDNEQFF	TGTGCCAGCAGTATTTCCTGGGCCTCGGACAATGAGCAGTTCTTC
15	TRBV7-9	-	TRBJ1-2	-	CASSPPGATNYGYTF	TGTGCCAGCAGCCCCCCAGGGGCGACTAACTATGGCTACACCTTC
15	TRBV4-1	-	TRBJ1-1	-	CASSPLGIPNTEAFF	TGCGCCAGCAGCCCACTAGGCATCCCGAACACTGAAGCTTTCTTT
17	TRBV11-2	TRBD2	TRBJ2-1	-	CASSRGTSANLYNEQFF	TGTGCCAGCAGCAGGGGGACTAGCGCGAATCTTTACAATGAGCAGTTCTTC
13	TRBV5-6	TRBD1	TRBJ1-2	-	CASVHQGAGGYTF	TGTGCCAGCGTTCATCAGGGGGCAGGAGGCTACACCTTC
12	TRBV9	-	TRBJ1-1	few	CASSVSDTEAFF	TGTGCCAGCAGCGTATCTGACACTGAAGCTTTCTTT
14	TRBV5-1	TRBD1	TRBJ1-1	-	CASSLDGQDTEAFF	TGCGCCAGCAGCTTGGATGGACAGGACACTGAAGCTTTCTTT
15	TRBV2	-	TRBJ2-2	-	CASSLLTGYTGELFF	TGTGCCAGCAGTTTACTCACAGGGTACACCGGGGAGCTGTTTTTT
14	TRBV11-1	-	TRBJ2-1	-	CASSRSTNYNEQFF	TGTGCCAGCAGCCGGAGCACTAACTACAATGAGCAGTTCTTC
14	TRBV7-2	-	TRBJ1-2	-	CASSPGGARGGYTF	TGTGCCAGCAGCCCGGGGGGGGCGCGTGGTGGCTACACCTTC
15	TRBV2	TRBD2	TRBJ2-1	-	CASTKGGLAVGEQFF	TGTGCCAGCACCAAGGGTGGACTAGCGGTTGGCGAGCAGTTCTTC
16	TRBV6-5	TRBD1	TRBJ2-3	few	CASSYPLNRGSDTQYF	TGTGCCAGCAGTTACCCCCTCAACAGGGGGTCAGATACGCAGTATTTT
12	TRBV19	-	TRBJ2-2	-	CASIGESGELFF	TGTGCCAGTATAGGGGAATCCGGGGAGCTGTTTTTT
13	TRBV30	-	TRBJ2-7	-	CAWRQGRLYEQYF	TGTGCCTGGAGGCAGGGGCGTCTCTACGAGCAGTACTTC
15	TRBV6-5	TRBD1	TRBJ1-6	-	CASTMGQFSNSPLHF	TGTGCCAGCACTATGGGACAGTTTTCCAATTCACCCCTCCACTTT